The 23 T cell receptor beta chains below were found in one sample sequenced in a study of blood T cell repertoires in COVID-19 (dated by TCRdb to 2020 to 2021). Libraries were built with the immunoSEQ multiplex PCR assay. What TCRdb holds here is the immuneACCESS table cut down to in-frame rearrangements. Part of the clones is not present; checked against another copy, under half of the missing clones reflect an unresolved V gene, and the others are unexplained. This sample holds fewer than 450,000 clones; more than 70% were observed only once. The biggest ten clones account for roughly 1.2% of the sample. Sequencing was performed on PBMCs or T cells enriched from blood (not recorded which). These receptors were collected from a woman aged 18 to 35 who had recovered from COVID-19.

This chain uses TRBV12-3 or TRBV12-4 with TRBJ1-2; 7 bases are shared with TRBD1. The CDR3 sequence is 13 residues long. Trimming at V came to 6 bases and at J to 5 bases, leaving 6 bases not matched to a gene. The CDR3 bases are TGTGCCAGCAGGGAACAGGGGAGGTATGGCTACACCTTC. Its protein is CASREQGRYGYTF.

CDR3 nucleotide sequence: TGTGCCAGTAGTATGATGGTGGCGGAAGAGCAGTACTTC. It is translated as CASSMMVAEEQYF. This chain connects TRBV19 to TRBJ2-7, with no clear D. V dropped 3 bases and J dropped 7 bases, with 13 bases sitting between them. The germline CDR1 and CDR2 sequences are LNHDA and SQIVND (reference sequence). The CDR3 sequence is 13 residues long.

This chain uses TRBV13 with TRBJ1-3, with D hard to call. The CDR3 extends over 16 amino acids. V gave up 3 bases and J gave up 1 base, with 13 bases separating them. CDR1 is PRHDT and CDR2 is FYEKMQ in the germline V gene (reference sequence). CDR3 loop: CASSLGPTVSGNTIYF. CDR3 coding DNA: TGTGCCAGCAGCTTGGGCCCCACGGTGTCTGGAAACACCATATATTTT.

The chain combines TRBV4-3 with TRBJ1-2; 10 bases map to TRBD1. Germline trimming cut 0 bases from V and 5 bases from J; bases unmatched to any gene: 6. CDR1 is LGHNA and CDR2 is YSLEER in the germline V gene. CDR3 length equals 16 residues. CDR3 coding DNA: TGCGCCAGCAGCCAAGATCGGACAGGGGGTTTTTATGGCTACACCTTC. Encoded protein: CASSQDRTGGFYGYTF.

The CDR3, as DNA: TGTGCCAGCAGTTCGGACAGGGGGGGCGAAGCTTTCTTT. Protein product: CASSSDRGGEAFF. This chain connects TRBV6-5 to TRBJ1-1; 10 nucleotides agree with TRBD1. The germline V gene has CDR1 MNHEY and CDR2 SVGAGI. Trimming took 4 bases from V and 8 from J; bases not matched to a gene: 4. The CDR3 loop spans 13 amino acids.

Comment on this clone: The sample has other DNA sequences that encode this CDR3 too. The genes are TRBV6-5 and TRBJ1-1; D unresolved. Germline CDR1 MNHEY, CDR2 SVGAGI. Trimming removed 2 bases at V and 0 bases at J, with 7 bases between. This CDR3 is built from 14 residues. The CDR3 DNA reads TGTGCCAGCAGTTACGGCAGATTGAACACTGAAGCTTTCTTT. This codes for CASSYGRLNTEAFF.

The chain carries TRBV11-2 and TRBJ1-6, with TRBD1 matching over 8 bases. This CDR3 has 16 amino acids. V trimming: 5 bases; J trimming: 4 bases; junction bases outside the gene matches: 7. Germline loops: CDR1 SGHAT, CDR2 FQNNGV. The CDR3 spells CASSVRDRRYNSPLHF. CDR3 DNA: TGTGCCAGCAGCGTCCGGGACAGGAGATATAATTCACCCCTCCACTTT.

A few counts support this clone. The rearrangement joins TRBV5-1 to TRBJ2-3, with 9 bases aligning to TRBD2. After removal of 3 bases from V and 0 bases from J, the junction contained 8 bases not matched to a gene. The CDR3 runs 17 residues. CDR1 and CDR2 from the germline V gene are SGHRS and YFSETQ. The CDR3 loop reads CASSSRAGGPSTDTQYF. The CDR3 coding sequence is TGCGCCAGCAGCTCCAGGGCGGGGGGGCCTAGCACAGATACGCAGTATTTT.

The V and J genes are TRBV5-1 and TRBJ2-3, with 16 bases matching TRBD2. This CDR3 contains 16 residues. V gave up 4 bases and J gave up 6 bases; unmatched junction bases: 5. The germline V gene encodes CDR1 SGHRS and CDR2 YFSETQ. The CDR3 region is CASSSGTSGGADTQYF. The CDR3 coding sequence is TGCGCCAGCAGCAGCGGGACTAGCGGGGGGGCCGATACGCAGTATTTT.

The chain's CDR3 is CASSLAQQGDNQPQHF. The CDR3 DNA reads TGTGCCAGCAGCTTAGCGCAACAGGGGGACAATCAGCCCCAGCATTTT. V gene TRBV7-8 combines with J gene TRBJ1-5; 8 nucleotides match TRBD1. Germline loops: CDR1 SGHVS, CDR2 FQNEAQ. The CDR3 covers 16 residues. The junction had 4 bases not matched to a gene; V was cut back by 0 bases and J by 3 bases.

V usage is TRBV7-3 and J usage is TRBJ2-1; D gene unclear. Germline V gene data show CDR1 as SGHTA and CDR2 as FQGTGA. The CDR3 length is 14 residues. The V end lost 3 bases, the J end lost 2 bases, and 8 bases lay between the germline ends. DNA of the CDR3: TGTGCCAGCAGCTTTCTACGCCCCTACAATGAGCAGTTCTTC. It is translated as CASSFLRPYNEQFF.

This chain links TRBV5-1 with TRBJ1-1; 7 nucleotides match TRBD1. Looked up from germline, CDR1 is SGHRS and CDR2 is YFSETQ. The CDR3 has 14 amino acids. Trimming removed 4 bases from V and 0 bases from J; junction bases left unmatched: 3. CDR3 DNA: TGCGCCAGCAGCGAACAGGGGCTGAACACTGAAGCTTTCTTT. Amino acid sequence: CASSEQGLNTEAFF.

V and J are TRBV19 and TRBJ1-1; D is unclear. The germline CDR1 and CDR2 sequences are LNHDA and SQIVND (reference sequence). Trimming took 6 bases from V and 1 from J, leaving 9 bases between them. This CDR3 region has 13 residues. CDR3 nucleotides: TGTGCCAGTAGCCCCCGTTGGAACACTGAAGCTTTCTTT. Its protein product is CASSPRWNTEAFF.

This clone was observed once. V usage is TRBV11-2 and J usage is TRBJ1-2; no clear D gene. Germline lookup yields CDR1 SGHAT and CDR2 FQNNGV. V shed 5 bases and J shed 5 bases, with 12 bases lying between them. CDR3 length equals 13 residues. The CDR3 sequence: CASSHGLKYGYTF. As DNA, the CDR3 is TGTGCCAGCAGCCACGGACTGAAGTATGGCTACACCTTC.

The chain is built from TRBV7-2 and TRBJ2-5; 9 nucleotides match TRBD2. The trim removed 1 base at V and 4 bases at J, leaving 4 bases unmatched. The length of the CDR3 is 15 residues. Germline V CDR1 and CDR2: SGHTA, FQGNSA. DNA for the CDR3: TGTGCCAGCAGCTTAGGCGGGGGGGCCTCAGAGACCCAGTACTTC. Its translation is CASSLGGGASETQYF.

The J gene is TRBJ2-3, the V gene TRBV9; 8 bases are shared with TRBD1. Per germline, CDR1 SGDLS and CDR2 YYNGEE. This CDR3 has 16 residues. The V gene end was trimmed by 4 bases and the J gene end by 0 bases; junction bases not matched to a gene: 7. The CDR3 loop reads CASSHDRGPSTDTQYF. CDR3 bases: TGTGCCAGCAGCCATGACAGGGGACCCAGCACAGATACGCAGTATTTT.

This clone was seen once. V and J are TRBV7-8 and TRBJ2-2; 7 bases align to TRBD2. V trimming: 5 bases; J trimming: 7 bases; junction bases outside the gene matches: 7. The CDR3 spans 14 residues. In germline, CDR1 is SGHVS, CDR2 FQNEAQ. CDR3 in DNA: TGTGCCAGCAGCCCGGGACTAACGATCGGGGAGCTGTTTTTT. It yields the protein CASSPGLTIGELFF.

The rearrangement joins TRBV7-2 to TRBJ1-1; 8 bases are a match to TRBD1. The CDR3 extends over 14 amino acids. Trimming at V came to 4 bases and at J to 1 base, leaving 2 bases not matched to a gene. CDR1 and CDR2 from the germline V gene are SGHTA and FQGNSA. For the CDR3, the DNA is TGTGCCAGCAGCTGGACAGGGACGAACACTGAAGCTTTCTTT. Translating gives CASSWTGTNTEAFF.

The rearrangement joins TRBV2 to TRBJ1-5, with TRBD1 identical over 9 bases. V was clipped by 6 bases and J by 6 bases; unmatched bases: 9. Germline-derived CDR1 and CDR2 are SNHLY and FYNNEI. The CDR3 runs to 15 residues. The CDR3 coding sequence is TGTGCCAGCAGCGAAACAGGGGGCCGGGTTCAGCCCCAGCATTTT. It specifies CASSETGGRVQPQHF. Complete variable domain (other parts from reference TRBV2 and TRBJ1-5): EPEVTQTPSHQVTQMGQEVILRCVPISNHLYFYWYRQILGQKVEFLVSFYNNEISEKSEIFDDQFSVERPDGSNFTLKIRSTKLEDSAMYFCASSETGGRVQPQHFGDGTRLSIL.

The rearrangement links TRBV30 to TRBJ1-4, with a possible D match to TRBD1 (5 bases). This CDR3 spans 14 amino acids. The V end was cut by 0 bases, the J end by 7 bases, with 12 bases between. The V gene's germline CDR1 is GTSNPN and CDR2 SVGIG (reference sequence). CDR3 loop: CAWSVGGVREKLFF. The CDR3 DNA reads as TGTGCCTGGAGTGTAGGAGGGGTCCGTGAAAAACTGTTTTTT.

This rearrangement joins TRBV6-5 to TRBJ2-5; D is uncertain. This CDR3 region has 13 residues. Trimming stripped 4 bases from V and 1 base from J, with 7 bases between. From germline, CDR1 is MNHEY and CDR2 SVGAGI. The CDR3 nucleotides are TGTGCCAGCAGTTCCGTATCCCAAGAGACCCAGTACTTC. Protein product: CASSSVSQETQYF.

V usage is TRBV11-2 and J usage is TRBJ1-1; 9 nucleotides line up with TRBD1. Germline lookup yields CDR1 SGHAT and CDR2 FQNNGV. The CDR3 loop spans 15 amino acids. Losses at the gene ends were 5 bases for V and 0 bases for J; bases not matched to a gene: 4. CDR3 DNA: TGTGCCAGCAGCGAGGGACAGGGAATGAACACTGAAGCTTTCTTT. Protein sequence: CASSEGQGMNTEAFF.

The rearrangement links TRBV5-3 to TRBJ2-4, with 7 bases lining up with TRBD1. TRBV5-3 is an open reading frame, and its role is uncertain. V was clipped by 6 bases and J by 6 bases; unmatched bases: 12. This CDR3 has 15 amino acids. CDR3 in amino acids: CARNRYRQGLNIQYF. CDR3 bases: TGTGCCAGAAACCGTTACAGACAGGGCCTAAACATTCAGTACTTC.